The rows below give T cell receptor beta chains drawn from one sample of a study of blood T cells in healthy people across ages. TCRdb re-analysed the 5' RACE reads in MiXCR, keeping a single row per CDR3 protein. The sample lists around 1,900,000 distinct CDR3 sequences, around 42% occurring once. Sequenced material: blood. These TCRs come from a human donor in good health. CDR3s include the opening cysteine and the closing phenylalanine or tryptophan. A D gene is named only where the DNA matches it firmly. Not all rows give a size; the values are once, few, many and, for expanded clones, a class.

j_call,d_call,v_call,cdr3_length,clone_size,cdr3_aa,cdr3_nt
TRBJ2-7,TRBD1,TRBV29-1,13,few,CSAWTGFPYEQYF,TGCAGCGCCTGGACAGGGTTCCCCTACGAGCAGTACTTC
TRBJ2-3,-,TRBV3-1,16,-,CASSKGWPLETDTQYF,TGTGCCAGCAGCAAAGGATGGCCTTTGGAGACAGATACGCAGTATTTT
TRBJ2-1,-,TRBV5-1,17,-,CASSLGRAGLGYNEQFF,TGCGCCAGCAGCTTGGGTAGGGCGGGCTTAGGCTACAATGAGCAGTTCTTC
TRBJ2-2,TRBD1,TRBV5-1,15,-,CASSSRQGAAGELFF,TGCGCCAGCAGCTCCCGACAGGGGGCGGCCGGGGAGCTGTTTTTT
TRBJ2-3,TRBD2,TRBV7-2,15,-,CASRAPSGITDTQYF,TGTGCCAGCAGAGCTCCCAGCGGGATTACAGATACGCAGTATTTT
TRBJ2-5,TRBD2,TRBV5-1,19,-,CASSLAALASGTPRETQYF,TGCGCCAGCAGCTTGGCCGCTCTGGCTAGCGGGACCCCCCGGGAGACCCAGTACTTC
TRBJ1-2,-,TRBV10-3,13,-,CAISSGMGMGYTF,TGTGCCATCAGCTCCGGGATGGGGATGGGCTACACCTTC
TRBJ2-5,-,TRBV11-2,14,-,CASSYYNGQETQYF,TGTGCCAGCAGCTACTACAACGGACAAGAGACCCAGTACTTC
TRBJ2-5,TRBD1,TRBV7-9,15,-,CASSRPTGWQETQYF,TGTGCCAGCAGCCGCCCGACAGGGTGGCAAGAGACCCAGTACTTC
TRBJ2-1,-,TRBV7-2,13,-,CASISSSYNEQFF,TGTGCCAGCATCTCCAGCTCCTACAATGAGCAGTTCTTC
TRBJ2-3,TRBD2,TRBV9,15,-,CASSQGLAGLDTQYF,TGTGCCAGCAGCCAGGGACTAGCGGGGCTGGATACGCAGTATTTT
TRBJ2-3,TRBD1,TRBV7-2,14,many,CASSLDRATDTQYF,TGTGCCAGCAGCTTGGACAGGGCCACAGATACGCAGTATTTT
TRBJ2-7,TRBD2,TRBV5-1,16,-,CASSLHPAGELYEQYF,TGCGCCAGCAGCTTGCACCCCGCGGGGGAACTATACGAGCAGTACTTC
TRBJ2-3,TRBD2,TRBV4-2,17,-,CASSLRLAGSSTDTQYF,TGTGCCAGCAGCCTTCGACTAGCGGGGTCTAGCACAGATACGCAGTATTTT
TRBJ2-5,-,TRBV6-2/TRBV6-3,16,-,CASSYSQGAIQETQYF,TGTGCCAGCAGTTACTCACAGGGAGCAATCCAAGAGACCCAGTACTTC
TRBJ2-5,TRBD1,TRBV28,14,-,CASSETGGSETQYF,TGTGCCAGCAGTGAAACAGGGGGCTCAGAGACCCAGTACTTC
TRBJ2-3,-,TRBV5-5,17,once,CASSLYRGIPGADTQYF,TGTGCCAGCAGCTTGTACCGAGGAATCCCAGGAGCTGATACGCAGTATTTT
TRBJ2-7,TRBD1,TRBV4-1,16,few,CASSQGGTGTSYEQYF,TGCGCCAGCAGCCAAGGGGGGACAGGGACCTCCTACGAGCAGTACTTC
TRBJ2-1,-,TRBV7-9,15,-,CASSLSAGENNEQFF,TGTGCCAGCAGCTTATCGGCAGGGGAGAACAATGAGCAGTTCTTC
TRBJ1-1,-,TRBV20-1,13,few,CSVPGSFGTEAFF,TGCAGTGTCCCAGGGTCTTTTGGCACTGAAGCTTTCTTT